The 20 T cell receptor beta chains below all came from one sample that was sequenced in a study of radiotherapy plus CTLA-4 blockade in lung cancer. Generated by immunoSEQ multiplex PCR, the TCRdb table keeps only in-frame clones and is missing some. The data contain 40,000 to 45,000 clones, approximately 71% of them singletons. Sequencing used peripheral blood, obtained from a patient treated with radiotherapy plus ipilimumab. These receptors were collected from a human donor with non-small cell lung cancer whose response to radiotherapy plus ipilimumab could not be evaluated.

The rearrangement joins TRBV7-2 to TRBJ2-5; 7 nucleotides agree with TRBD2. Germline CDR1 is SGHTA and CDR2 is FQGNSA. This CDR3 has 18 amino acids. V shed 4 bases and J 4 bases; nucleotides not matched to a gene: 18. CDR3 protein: CASSSGLGLGLMGETQYF. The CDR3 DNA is TGTGCCAGCAGCTCCGGACTAGGCCTTGGATTGATGGGAGAGACCCAGTACTTC.

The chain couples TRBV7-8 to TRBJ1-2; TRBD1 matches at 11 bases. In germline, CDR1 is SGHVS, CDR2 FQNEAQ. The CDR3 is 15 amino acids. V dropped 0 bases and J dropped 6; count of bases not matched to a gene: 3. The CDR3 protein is CASSLARTGGDGYTF. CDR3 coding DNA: TGTGCCAGCAGCTTAGCCAGGACAGGGGGCGATGGCTACACCTTC.

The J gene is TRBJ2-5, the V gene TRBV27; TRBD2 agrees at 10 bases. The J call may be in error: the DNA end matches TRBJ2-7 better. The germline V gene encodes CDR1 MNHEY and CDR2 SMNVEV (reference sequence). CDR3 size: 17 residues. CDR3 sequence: CASSLSRPAGGPYEQYF. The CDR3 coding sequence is TGTGCCAGCAGTTTATCGCGGCCAGCGGGAGGGCCCTACGAGCAGTACTTC.

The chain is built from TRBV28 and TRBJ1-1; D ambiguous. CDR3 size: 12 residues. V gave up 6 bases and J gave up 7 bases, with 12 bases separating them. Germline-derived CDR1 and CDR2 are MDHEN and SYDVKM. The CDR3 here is CASRPRAREAFF. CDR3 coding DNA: TGTGCCAGCAGACCTCGAGCCCGTGAAGCTTTCTTT.

CDR3 bases: TGCGCCAGCAGCACCACATATAATTCACCCCTCCACTTT. Encoded protein: CASSTTYNSPLHF. The V and J genes are TRBV5-1 and TRBJ1-6; D is uncertain. V shed 4 bases and J shed 4 bases, with 6 bases lying between them. The CDR3 length is 13 residues. Germline lookup yields CDR1 SGHRS and CDR2 YFSETQ.

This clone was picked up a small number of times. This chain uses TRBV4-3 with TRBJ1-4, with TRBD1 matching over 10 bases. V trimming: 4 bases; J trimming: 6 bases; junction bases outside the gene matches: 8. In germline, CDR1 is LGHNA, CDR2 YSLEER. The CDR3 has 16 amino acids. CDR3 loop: CASSRGSGTGDEKLFF. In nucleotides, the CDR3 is TGCGCCAGCAGCCGTGGATCCGGGACAGGGGATGAAAAACTGTTTTTT.

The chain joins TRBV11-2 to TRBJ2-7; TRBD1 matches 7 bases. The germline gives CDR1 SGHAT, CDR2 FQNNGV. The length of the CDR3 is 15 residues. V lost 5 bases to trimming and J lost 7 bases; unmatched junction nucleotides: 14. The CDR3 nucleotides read TGTGCCAGCAGCCTACAGGGACAGACGTTTGGGGAGCAGTACTTC. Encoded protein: CASSLQGQTFGEQYF.

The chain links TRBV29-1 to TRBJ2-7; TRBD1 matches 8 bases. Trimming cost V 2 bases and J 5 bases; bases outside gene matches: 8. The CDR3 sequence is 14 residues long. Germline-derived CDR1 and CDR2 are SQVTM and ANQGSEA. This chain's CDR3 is CSVEQGQGADEQYF. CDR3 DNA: TGCAGCGTTGAACAAGGGCAGGGGGCCGACGAGCAGTACTTC.

The CDR3 DNA sequence: TGCGCCAGCAGCCAAGATCGCGGCCGAGAGACCCAGTACTTC. It is translated as CASSQDRGRETQYF. The rearrangement joins TRBV4-1 to TRBJ2-5; no reliable D call. The germline V gene encodes CDR1 MGHRA and CDR2 YSYEKL. V gave up 0 bases and J gave up 4 bases, with 9 bases separating them. The CDR3 is 14 residues long.

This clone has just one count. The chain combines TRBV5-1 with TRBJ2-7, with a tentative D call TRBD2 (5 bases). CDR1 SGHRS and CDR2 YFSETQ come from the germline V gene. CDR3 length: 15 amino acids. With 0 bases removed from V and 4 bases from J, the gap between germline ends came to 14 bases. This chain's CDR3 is CASSLEVRGEYEQYF. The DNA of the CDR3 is TGCGCCAGCAGCTTGGAGGTCCGGGGAGAGTACGAGCAGTACTTC. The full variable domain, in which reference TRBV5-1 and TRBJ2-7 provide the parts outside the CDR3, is KAGVTQTPRYLIKTRGQQVTLSCSPISGHRSVSWYQQTPGQGLQFLFEYFSETQRNKGNFPGRFSGRQFSNSRSEMNVSTLELGDSALYLCASSLEVRGEYEQYFGPGTRLTVT.

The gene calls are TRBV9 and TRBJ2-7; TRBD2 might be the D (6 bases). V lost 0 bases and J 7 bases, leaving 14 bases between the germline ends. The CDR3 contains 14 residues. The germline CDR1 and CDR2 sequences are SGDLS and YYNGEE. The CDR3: CASSVGGGGGEQYF. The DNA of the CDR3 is TGTGCCAGCAGCGTAGGTGGGGGAGGCGGAGAGCAGTACTTC.

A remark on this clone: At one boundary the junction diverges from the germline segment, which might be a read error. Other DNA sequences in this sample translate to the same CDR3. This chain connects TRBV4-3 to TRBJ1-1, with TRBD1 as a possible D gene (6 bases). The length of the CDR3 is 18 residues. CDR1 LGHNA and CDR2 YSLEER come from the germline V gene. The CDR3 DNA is TGCGCCAGCAGCCAAGATCGACAGGAGGTGAGGTCCTACACTGAAGCCTTCTTT. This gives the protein CASSQDRQEVRSYTEAFF.

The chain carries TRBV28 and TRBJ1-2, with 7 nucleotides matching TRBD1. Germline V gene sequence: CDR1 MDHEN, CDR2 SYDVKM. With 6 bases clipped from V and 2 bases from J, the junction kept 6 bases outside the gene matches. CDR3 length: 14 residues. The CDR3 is CASRPQGQNYGYTF. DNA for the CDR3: TGTGCCAGCAGACCTCAGGGACAGAACTATGGCTACACCTTC.

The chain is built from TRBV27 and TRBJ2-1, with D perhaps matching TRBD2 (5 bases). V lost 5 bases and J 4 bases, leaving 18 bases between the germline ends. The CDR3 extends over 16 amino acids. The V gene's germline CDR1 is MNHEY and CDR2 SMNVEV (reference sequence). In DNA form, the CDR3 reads TGTGCCAGCAGTCCCAACCAGCTAGCTAGGTACAATGAGCAGTTCTTC. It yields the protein CASSPNQLARYNEQFF.

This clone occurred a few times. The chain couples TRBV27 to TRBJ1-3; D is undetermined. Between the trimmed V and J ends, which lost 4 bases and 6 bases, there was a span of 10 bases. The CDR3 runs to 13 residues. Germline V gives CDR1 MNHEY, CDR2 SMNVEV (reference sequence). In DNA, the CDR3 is TGTGCCAGCAGTTCGGGATCAGCAAACACCATATATTTT. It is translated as CASSSGSANTIYF.

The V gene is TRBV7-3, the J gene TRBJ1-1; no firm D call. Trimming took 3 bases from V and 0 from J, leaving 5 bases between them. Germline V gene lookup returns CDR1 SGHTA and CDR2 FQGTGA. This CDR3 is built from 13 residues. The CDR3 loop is CASSFQVNTEAFF. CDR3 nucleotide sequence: TGTGCCAGCAGCTTTCAGGTGAACACTGAAGCTTTCTTT. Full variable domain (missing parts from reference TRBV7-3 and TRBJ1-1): GAGVSQTPSNKVTEKGKYVELRCDPISGHTALYWYRQSLGQGPEFLIYFQGTGAADDSGLPNDRFFAVRPEGSVSTLKIQRTERGDSAVYLCASSFQVNTEAFFGQGTRLTVV.

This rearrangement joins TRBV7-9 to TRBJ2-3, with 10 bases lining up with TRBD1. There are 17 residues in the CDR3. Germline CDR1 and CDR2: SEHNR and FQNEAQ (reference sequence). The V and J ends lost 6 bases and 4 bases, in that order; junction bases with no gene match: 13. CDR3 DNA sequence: TGTGCCAGCAGACCTCCGACCGGGACAGGGGTTCCAGATACGCAGTATTTT. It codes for CASRPPTGTGVPDTQYF.

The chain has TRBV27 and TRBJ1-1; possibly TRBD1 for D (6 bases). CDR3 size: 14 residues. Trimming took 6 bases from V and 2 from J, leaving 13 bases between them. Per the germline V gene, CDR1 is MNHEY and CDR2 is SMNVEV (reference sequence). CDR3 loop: CASSSIGGNTEAFF. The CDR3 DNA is TGTGCCAGCAGCTCAATAGGGGGTAACACTGAAGCTTTCTTT.

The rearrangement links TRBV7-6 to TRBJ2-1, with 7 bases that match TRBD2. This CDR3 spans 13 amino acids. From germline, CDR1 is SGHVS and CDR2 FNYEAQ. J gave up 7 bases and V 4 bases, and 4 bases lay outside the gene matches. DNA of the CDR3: TGTGCCAGCAGCTCTGGGAGGGGAAATGAGCAGTTCTTC. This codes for CASSSGRGNEQFF.

The CDR3 DNA reads TGTGCCAGCAGCTTAATGGCACAGGGGAACACCGGGGAGCTGTTTTTT. Translation: CASSLMAQGNTGELFF. V gene TRBV7-2 combines with J gene TRBJ2-2, with D maybe TRBD1 (6 bases). V was cut by 2 bases and J by 1 base, with 11 bases left in between. The CDR3 runs 16 residues. Looked up from germline, CDR1 is SGHTA and CDR2 is FQGNSA.